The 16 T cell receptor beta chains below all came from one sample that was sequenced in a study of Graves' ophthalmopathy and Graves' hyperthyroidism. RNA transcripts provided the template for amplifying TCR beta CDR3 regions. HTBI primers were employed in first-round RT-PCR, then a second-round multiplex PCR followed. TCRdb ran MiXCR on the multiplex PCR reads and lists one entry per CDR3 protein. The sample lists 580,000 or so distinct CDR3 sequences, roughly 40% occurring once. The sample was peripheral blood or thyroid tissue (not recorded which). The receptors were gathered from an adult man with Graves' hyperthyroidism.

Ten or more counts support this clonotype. CDR3 region: CASSPRRNSYEQYF. CDR3 bases: TGTGCCAGCAGCCCAAGGAGAAACTCCTACGAGCAGTACTTC. The chain is built from TRBV7-9 and TRBJ2-7, with D unresolved. The CDR3 spans 14 residues. Germline assignment: CDR1 SEHNR and CDR2 FQNEAQ (reference sequence). Trimming left V 5 bases short and J 0 bases short, with 11 bases between.

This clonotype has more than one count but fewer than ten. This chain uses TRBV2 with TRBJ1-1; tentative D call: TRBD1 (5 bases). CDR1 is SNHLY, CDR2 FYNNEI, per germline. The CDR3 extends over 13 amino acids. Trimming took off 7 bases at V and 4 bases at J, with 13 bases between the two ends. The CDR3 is CASNMVRGTEAFF. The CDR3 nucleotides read TGTGCCAGCAACATGGTTAGGGGCACTGAAGCTTTCTTT.

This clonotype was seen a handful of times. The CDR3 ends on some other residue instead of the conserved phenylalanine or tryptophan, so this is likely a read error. The CDR3, as DNA: TGTGCCAGCAGCTTAGATAGGGACCTTAGATCCGAGCAGTACCTC. It is translated as CASSLDRDLRSEQYL. This chain connects TRBV7-8 to TRBJ2-7, with D perhaps assigned TRBD1 or TRBD2 (5 bases each). CDR3 size: 15 residues. The V end lost 1 base, the J end lost 6 bases, and 16 bases lay between the germline ends. CDR1 is SGHVS, CDR2 FQNEAQ, per germline.

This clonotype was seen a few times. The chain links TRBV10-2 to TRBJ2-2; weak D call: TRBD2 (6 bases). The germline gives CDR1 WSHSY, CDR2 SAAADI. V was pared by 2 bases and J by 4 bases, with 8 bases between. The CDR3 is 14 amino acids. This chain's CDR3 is CASSEVAATGELFF. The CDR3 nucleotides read TGCGCCAGCAGTGAGGTAGCGGCCACCGGGGAGCTGTTTTTT.

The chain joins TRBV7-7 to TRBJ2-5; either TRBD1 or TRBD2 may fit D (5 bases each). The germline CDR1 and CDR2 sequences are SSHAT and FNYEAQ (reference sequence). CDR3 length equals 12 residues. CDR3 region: CARDGAQETQYF. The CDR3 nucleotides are TGTGCTAGAGACGGGGCACAAGAGACCCAGTACTTC. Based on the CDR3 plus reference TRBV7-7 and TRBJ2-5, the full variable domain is GAGVSQSPRYKVTKRGQDVTLRCDPISSHATLYWYQQALGQGPEFLTYFNYEAQPDKSGLPSDRFSAERPEGSISTLTIQRTEQRDSAMYRCARDGAQETQYFGPGTRLLVL.

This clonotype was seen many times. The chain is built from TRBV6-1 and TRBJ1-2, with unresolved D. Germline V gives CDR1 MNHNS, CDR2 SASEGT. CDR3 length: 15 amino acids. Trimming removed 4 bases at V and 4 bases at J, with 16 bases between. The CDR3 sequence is CASSAGLGFGYGYTF. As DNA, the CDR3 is TGTGCCAGCAGTGCCGGGTTAGGATTCGGCTATGGCTACACCTTC.

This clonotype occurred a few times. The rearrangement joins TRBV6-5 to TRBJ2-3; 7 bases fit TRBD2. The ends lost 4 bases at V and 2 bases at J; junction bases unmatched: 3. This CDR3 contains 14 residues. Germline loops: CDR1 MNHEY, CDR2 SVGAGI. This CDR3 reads CASSWRDYTDTQYF. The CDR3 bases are TGTGCCAGCAGTTGGCGGGACTACACAGATACGCAGTATTTT.

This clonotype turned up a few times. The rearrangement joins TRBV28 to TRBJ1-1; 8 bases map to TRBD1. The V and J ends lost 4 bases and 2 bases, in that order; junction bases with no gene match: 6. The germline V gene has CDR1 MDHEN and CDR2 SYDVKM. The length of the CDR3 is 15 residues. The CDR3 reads CASSWQGARNTEAFF. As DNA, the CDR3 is TGTGCCAGCAGTTGGCAGGGGGCGCGAAACACTGAAGCTTTCTTT.

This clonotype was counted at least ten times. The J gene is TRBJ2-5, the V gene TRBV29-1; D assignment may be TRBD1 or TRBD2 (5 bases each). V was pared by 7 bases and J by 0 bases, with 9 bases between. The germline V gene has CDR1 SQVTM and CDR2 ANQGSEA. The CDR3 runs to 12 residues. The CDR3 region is CSDGTNQETQYF. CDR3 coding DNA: TGCAGCGACGGGACGAACCAAGAGACCCAGTACTTC.

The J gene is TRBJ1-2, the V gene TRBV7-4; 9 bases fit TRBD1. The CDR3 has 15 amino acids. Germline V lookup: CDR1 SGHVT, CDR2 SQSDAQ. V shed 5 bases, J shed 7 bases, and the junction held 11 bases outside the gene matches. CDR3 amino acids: CASSPTPGQGAGYTF. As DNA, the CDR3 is TGTGCCAGCAGCCCAACCCCGGGACAGGGAGCTGGCTACACCTTC. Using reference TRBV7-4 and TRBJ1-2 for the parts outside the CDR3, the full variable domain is GAGVSQSPRYKVAKRGRDVALRCDSISGHVTLYWYRQTLGQGSEVLTYSQSDAQRDKSGRPSGRFSAERPERSVSTLKIQRTEQGDSAVYLCASSPTPGQGAGYTFGSGTRLTVV.

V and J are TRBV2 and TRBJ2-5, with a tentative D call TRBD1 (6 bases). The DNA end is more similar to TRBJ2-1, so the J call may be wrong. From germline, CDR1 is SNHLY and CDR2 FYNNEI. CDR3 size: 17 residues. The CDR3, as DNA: TGTGCCAGCAGTGAGCAAACAGGGTGGATGTCCTACAATGAGCAGTTCTTC. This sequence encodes CASSEQTGWMSYNEQFF.

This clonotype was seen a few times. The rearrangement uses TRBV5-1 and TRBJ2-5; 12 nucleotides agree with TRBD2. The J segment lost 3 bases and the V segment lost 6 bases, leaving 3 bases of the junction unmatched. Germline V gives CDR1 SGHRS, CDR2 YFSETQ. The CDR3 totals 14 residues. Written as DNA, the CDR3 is TGCGCCAGCACCAGGACTAGCGGGGAAGAGACCCAGTACTTC. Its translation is CASTRTSGEETQYF. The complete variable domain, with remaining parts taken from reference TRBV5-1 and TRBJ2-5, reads KAGVTQTPRYLIKTRGQQVTLSCSPISGHRSVSWYQQTPGQGLQFLFEYFSETQRNKGNFPGRFSGRQFSNSRSEMNVSTLELGDSALYLCASTRTSGEETQYFGPGTRLLVL.

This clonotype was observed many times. The CDR3 sequence: CATSTRQGIFSPLHF. CDR3 coding DNA: TGTGCCACCAGCACGAGACAGGGGATCTTTTCACCCCTCCACTTT. V and J are TRBV15 and TRBJ1-6, with TRBD1 matching 8 bases. Unmatched junction bases numbered 8, after V lost 4 bases and J lost 9 bases. From germline, CDR1 is LNHNV and CDR2 YYDKDF (reference sequence). CDR3 length: 15 amino acids.

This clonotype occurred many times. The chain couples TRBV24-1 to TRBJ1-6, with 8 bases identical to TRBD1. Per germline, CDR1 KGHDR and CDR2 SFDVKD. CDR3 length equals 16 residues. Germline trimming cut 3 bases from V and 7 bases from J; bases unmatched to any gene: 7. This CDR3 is CATSDPRTGPNSPLHF. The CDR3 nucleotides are TGTGCCACCAGTGATCCCAGGACAGGGCCGAATTCACCCCTCCACTTT.

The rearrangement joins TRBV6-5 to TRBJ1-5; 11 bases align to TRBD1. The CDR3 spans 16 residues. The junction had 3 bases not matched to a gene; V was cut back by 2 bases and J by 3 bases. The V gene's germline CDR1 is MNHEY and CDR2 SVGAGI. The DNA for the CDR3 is TGTGCCAGCAGTTACGGGACAGGGGGTTTCAATCAGCCCCAGCATTTT. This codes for CASSYGTGGFNQPQHF.

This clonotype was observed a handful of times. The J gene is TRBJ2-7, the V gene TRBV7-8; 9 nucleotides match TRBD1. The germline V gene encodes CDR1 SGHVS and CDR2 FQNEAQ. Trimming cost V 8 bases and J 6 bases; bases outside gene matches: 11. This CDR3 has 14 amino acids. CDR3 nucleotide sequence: TGTGCCAGCTCACTGGGGACAGGGAATCGCGAGCAGTACTTC. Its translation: CASSLGTGNREQYF.